The TCR beta chain described here comes from a study of cytomegalovirus exposure and HLA in healthy donors. This clone has just one count. Its target is unknown. The V segment lost 3 bases and the J segment 1 base; nucleotides outside the gene matches: 12. The CDR3 sequence is 17 residues long. From germline, CDR1 is SGDLS and CDR2 YYNGEE. In the PCR, 60 Vbeta and 13 Jbeta primers were used. In the study's own analysis: Tens of millions of unique TCR beta chains, around 11 million of them shared, were counted by a later analysis. Libraries were prepared by immunoSEQ multiplex PCR; TCRdb keeps only in-frame clonotypes and omits some of them. Clonal size and the V and J genes are those of that table, whereas D and trimming came from the DNA. Counted here are roughly 200,000 clones, around 77% occurring once; the ten biggest clones make up under 2.5%. Study results and caveats: Excluded were some V segments that proved indistinguishable, including TRBV6-2 and TRBV6-3.

This clonotype was sampled from a man aged 55-75 years in good health and CMV-seronegative. The chain has TRBV9 and TRBJ1-2; 7 nucleotides match TRBD1. Sequencing used PBMCs. Written as DNA, the CDR3 is TGTGCCAGCAGCGCCCCCCCAGGGCAGGGGGGTAACTATGGCTACACCTTC. Its translation is CASSAPPGQGGNYGYTF.